This TCR beta chain was identified during a study of blood T cell repertoires in COVID-19. Study-level background: Acute and convalescent COVID-19 specimens originated in the United States, Italy and Spain.

This CDR3 has 13 residues. V shed 5 bases and J 8 bases; nucleotides not matched to a gene: 6. CDR1 and CDR2 from the germline V gene are SGHVS and FQNEAQ. Here immunoSEQ multiplex PCR was the method, and the copy in TCRdb shows in-frame clones only, minus some. The sample lists about 380,000 clones; 88% were seen once. The source of this sequence is a young woman who had recovered from COVID-19. Sequencing was done on a sample of PBMCs or T cells enriched from blood (not recorded which). The gene calls are TRBV7-8 and TRBJ1-2; 9 nucleotides match TRBD1. Written as DNA, the CDR3 is TGTGCCAGCAGCCGGACAGGGGATCGGGGCTACACCTTC. Its translation is CASSRTGDRGYTF.